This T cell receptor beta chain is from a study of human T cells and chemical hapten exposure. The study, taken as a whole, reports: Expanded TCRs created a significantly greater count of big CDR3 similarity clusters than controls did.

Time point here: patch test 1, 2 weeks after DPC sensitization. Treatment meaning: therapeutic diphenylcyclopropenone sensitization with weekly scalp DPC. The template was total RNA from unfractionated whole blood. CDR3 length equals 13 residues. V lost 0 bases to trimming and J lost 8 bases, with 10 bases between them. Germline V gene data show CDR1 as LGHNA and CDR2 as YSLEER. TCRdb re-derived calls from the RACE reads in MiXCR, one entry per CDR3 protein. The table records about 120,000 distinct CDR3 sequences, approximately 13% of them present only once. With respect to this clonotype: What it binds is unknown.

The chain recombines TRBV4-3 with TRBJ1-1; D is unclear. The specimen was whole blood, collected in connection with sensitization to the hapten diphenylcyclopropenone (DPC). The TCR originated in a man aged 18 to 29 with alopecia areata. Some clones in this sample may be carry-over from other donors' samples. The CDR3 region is CASSQDDTSEAFF. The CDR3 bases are TGCGCCAGCAGCCAAGATGACACCTCAGAAGCTTTCTTT.